What follows are 10 T cell receptor beta chains derived from one specimen sequenced in a study of identical twins. TCRdb redid the calling of the 5' RACE reads with MiXCR, one entry per CDR3 protein. The sample carries 400,000 to 650,000 distinct CDR3 sequences, approximately 22% recorded once. This sample also belongs to another study, concerning T cells expressing NK-cell markers.

Sample: CD4+ T cells sorted from blood. The receptors here all came from a woman aged 18 to 35 in good health.

This rearrangement joins TRBV10-3 to TRBJ2-1; a possible D gene is TRBD2 (5 bases). This CDR3 comprises 13 residues. The V gene lost 10 bases and the J gene lost 8 bases, with 18 bases spanning the gap. CDR1 ENHRY and CDR2 SYGVKD come from the germline V gene. CDR3: CATTDGLSDEQFF. Written as DNA, the CDR3 is TGTGCCACGACCGACGGACTCTCCGATGAGCAGTTCTTC.

This clonotype has at least ten counts. The chain is built from TRBV27 and TRBJ2-7; D unclear. CDR1 is MNHEY, CDR2 SMNVEV, per germline (reference sequence). V dropped 6 bases and J dropped 0 bases, with 15 bases sitting between them. The CDR3 loop spans 15 amino acids. The CDR3 DNA reads TGTGCCAGCAGCTCTCCGGGCCGGAGCTCCTACGAGCAGTACTTC. Translation gives CASSSPGRSSYEQYF.

The chain combines TRBV6-1 with TRBJ1-4; D possibly corresponds to TRBD1 (6 bases). V dropped 7 bases and J dropped 4 bases, with 16 bases sitting between them. Germline CDR1 MNHNS, CDR2 SASEGT. CDR3 length: 15 residues. The CDR3 region is CASTRRGSLNEKLFF. The CDR3 bases are TGTGCCAGCACCCGGAGGGGGTCCCTTAATGAAAAACTGTTTTTT.

The CDR3: CASSKTGITEAFF. The CDR3 nucleotides are TGTGCCAGCAGCAAAACAGGGATCACTGAAGCTTTCTTT. V usage is TRBV7-9 and J usage is TRBJ1-1, with D maybe TRBD1 (6 bases). The V end was cut by 5 bases, the J end by 4 bases, with 11 bases between. The length of the CDR3 is 13 residues. The V gene's germline CDR1 is SEHNR and CDR2 FQNEAQ (reference sequence). The variable domain in full, with the rest retrieved from reference TRBV7-9 and TRBJ1-1, is DTGVSQNPRHKITKRGQNVTFRCDPISEHNRLYWYRQTLGQGPEFLTYFQNEAQLEKSRLLSDRFSAERPKGSFSTLEIQRTEQGDSAMYLCASSKTGITEAFFGQGTRLTVV.

The V call is TRBV20-1, the J call TRBJ2-1, with D perhaps matching TRBD1 (5 bases). With 6 bases removed from V and 1 base from J, the gap between germline ends came to 10 bases. This CDR3 has 13 residues. Per the germline V gene, CDR1 is DFQATT and CDR2 is SNEGSKA (reference sequence). The CDR3 is CSAMAGSYNEQFF. The CDR3 DNA reads TGCAGTGCGATGGCAGGGTCCTACAATGAGCAGTTCTTC.

The table lists this clonotype with many counts. In nucleotides, the CDR3 is TGCAGTGCTAGAGATCAGGGGAGGGGAGGGGGCTACACCTTC. It translates to CSARDQGRGGGYTF. The rearrangement uses TRBV20-1 and TRBJ1-2, with D possibly matching TRBD1 (6 bases). V was cut by 0 bases and J by 8 bases, with 16 bases left in between. This CDR3 comprises 14 residues. Germline V CDR1 and CDR2: DFQATT, SNEGSKA (reference sequence).

This clonotype came up a few times. This rearrangement joins TRBV4-2 to TRBJ2-7; D may be TRBD2 (6 bases). Germline V lookup: CDR1 LGHNA, CDR2 YNFKEQ. The CDR3 is 13 residues long. The germline V and J ends were trimmed by 4 bases and 10 bases, with 17 bases remaining between them. The CDR3 nucleotides read TGTGCCAGCAGCCGGGAGGCGGGTCAAGGCCAGTACTTC. This encodes CASSREAGQGQYF.

The chain is built from TRBV20-1 and TRBJ2-7, with 7 bases aligning to TRBD2. The V and J ends lost 6 bases and 2 bases, in that order; junction bases with no gene match: 10. Per the germline V gene, CDR1 is DFQATT and CDR2 is SNEGSKA (reference sequence). This CDR3 region has 14 residues. This CDR3 reads CSASLGGGPYEQYF. DNA of the CDR3: TGCAGTGCCTCCCTCGGGGGAGGGCCCTACGAGCAGTACTTC.

This clonotype was found a few times. J is TRBJ2-3 and V is TRBV11-2; D is unresolved. The CDR3 sequence is 15 residues long. The germline CDR1 and CDR2 sequences are SGHAT and FQNNGV. V lost 6 bases and J 0 bases, leaving 13 bases between the germline ends. The CDR3 sequence is CASSPVGMSTDTQYF. The CDR3 DNA is TGTGCCAGCAGTCCTGTAGGGATGAGCACAGATACGCAGTATTTT.

This clonotype was seen only a few times. The gene calls are TRBV2 and TRBJ2-5, with 8 bases lining up with TRBD2. Unmatched junction bases numbered 10, after V lost 5 bases and J lost 5 bases. The CDR3 contains 15 residues. Per the germline V gene, CDR1 is SNHLY and CDR2 is FYNNEI. CDR3 coding DNA: TGTGCCAGCAGTCCCGCCGGGGGGGGCGGGGAGACCCAGTACTTC. The encoded protein is CASSPAGGGGETQYF.